Shown below are 12 T cell receptor beta chains from a single sample sequenced in a study of Graves' ophthalmopathy and Graves' hyperthyroidism. The authors amplified TCR beta CDR3 regions from RNA transcripts. Following a first-round RT-PCR that used HTBI primers, a second-round multiplex PCR was carried out. TCRdb reprocessed the multiplex PCR reads via MiXCR and lists one record per CDR3 protein. The sample contains hundreds of thousands of distinct CDR3 sequences, approximately 40% of which appear only once. The sequencing sample was made of peripheral blood. These receptor sequences come from an adult man with Graves' ophthalmopathy.

V gene TRBV25-1 combines with J gene TRBJ1-6; D is possibly TRBD1 (6 bases). This CDR3 is built from 17 residues. Germline CDR1 reads MGHDK; CDR2 reads SYGVNS. Trimming cost V 5 bases and J 0 bases, with 14 bases left between them. Here the CDR3 DNA reads TGTGCCAGCAGTTACTCGAGGGGGGACTCCTATAATTCACCCCTCCACTTT. This sequence encodes CASSYSRGDSYNSPLHF. Full variable domain (remainder filled in from reference TRBV25-1 and TRBJ1-6): EADIYQTPRYLVIGTGKKITLECSQTMGHDKMYWYQQDPGMELHLIHYSYGVNSTEKGDLSSESTVSRIRTEHFPLTLESARPSHTSQYLCASSYSRGDSYNSPLHFGNGTRLTVT.

V and J are TRBV14 and TRBJ1-2, with 8 bases that match TRBD1. The CDR3 totals 14 residues. V lost 0 bases and J lost 6; bases outside the gene matches: 3. Germline lookup yields CDR1 SGHDN and CDR2 FVKESK. This CDR3 reads CASSQDTTGDGYTF. CDR3 DNA sequence: TGTGCCAGCAGCCAAGATACGACAGGGGATGGCTACACCTTC.

The rearrangement links TRBV25-1 to TRBJ2-2, with D unresolved. This CDR3 comprises 15 residues. Germline V lookup: CDR1 MGHDK, CDR2 SYGVNS. V lost 6 bases and J 4 bases, leaving 15 bases between the germline ends. Here the CDR3 reads CASSRGQDGTGELFF. CDR3 bases: TGTGCCAGCAGCCGTGGGCAGGATGGCACCGGGGAGCTGTTTTTT.

This clonotype has a single count. This likely stems from a read error, as it lies one base from a far larger clone. The chain uses TRBV2 and TRBJ2-7; D not certain. The CDR3 extends over 12 amino acids. V was trimmed by 2 bases and J by 0 bases, leaving 2 bases between them. Germline assignment: CDR1 SNHLY and CDR2 FYNNEI. CDR3 bases: TGTGCCAGCAGTGAATGCTCCTACGAGCAGTACTTC. Translation gives CASSECSYEQYF.

The chain employs TRBV9 and TRBJ2-2, with TRBD2 as a possible D gene (5 bases). Germline CDR1 reads SGDLS; CDR2 reads YYNGEE. V was trimmed by 4 bases and J by 7 bases, leaving 11 bases between them. This CDR3 has 13 amino acids. CDR3 in amino acids: CASSSVGSGELFF. In DNA form, the CDR3 reads TGTGCCAGCAGCTCAGTTGGGAGCGGGGAGCTGTTTTTT.

In its sample, this clonotype was seen many times. The chain joins TRBV12-3 or TRBV12-4 to TRBJ1-2, with a tentative D call TRBD1 (5 bases). The CDR3 loop spans 14 amino acids. V lost 5 bases to trimming and J lost 2 bases, with 12 bases between them. DNA for the CDR3: TGTGCCAGCAGTACCTTCCCAGGGAACTATGGCTACACCTTC. It encodes CASSTFPGNYGYTF.

This clonotype was seen many times. V is TRBV25-1 and J is TRBJ1-6, with D perhaps TRBD1 (5 bases). Germline CDR1 reads MGHDK; CDR2 reads SYGVNS. Between the trimmed V and J ends, which lost 3 bases and 3 bases, there was a span of 9 bases. This CDR3 has 15 amino acids. The CDR3: CASSDGAGYNSPLHF. Here the CDR3 DNA reads TGTGCCAGCAGTGACGGGGCCGGCTATAATTCACCCCTCCACTTT.

This chain connects TRBV11-1 to TRBJ1-1; D not certain. CDR1 and CDR2 (germline): SGHAT, FQDESV (reference sequence). This CDR3 is built from 15 residues. Trimming pared 2 bases from V and 2 bases from J, leaving 12 bases between. This chain's CDR3 is CASSLMPGDNTEAFF. In DNA, the CDR3 is TGTGCCAGCAGCTTAATGCCAGGAGACAACACTGAAGCTTTCTTT.

For this clonotype: At one of its ends the junction is not consistent with the germline gene, which may arise from a read error. CDR3 residues: CASSDRDPAF. The CDR3 nucleotides are TGTGCCAGCAGTGACAGGGATCCCGCTTTC. The chain carries TRBV7-9 and TRBJ2-6, with 7 bases matching TRBD1. Germline V gene data show CDR1 as SEHNR and CDR2 as FQNEAQ (reference sequence). The CDR3 totals 10 residues. Filled out from reference TRBV7-9 and TRBJ2-6, the complete variable domain reads DTGVSQNPRHKITKRGQNVTFRCDPISEHNRLYWYRQTLGQGPEFLTYFQNEAQLEKSRLLSDRFSAERPKGSFSTLEIQRTEQGDSAMYLCASSDRDPAFGAGSRLTVL.

This clonotype was detected ten times or more. The rearrangement links TRBV2 to TRBJ2-2, with D possibly being TRBD1 or TRBD2 (6 bases each). Germline-derived CDR1 and CDR2 are SNHLY and FYNNEI. Trimming removed 3 bases at V and 5 bases at J, with 10 bases between. The CDR3 covers 14 residues. The CDR3 coding sequence is TGTGCCAGCAGTGATTCGGGGGCGACCGGGGAGCTGTTTTTT. Translation: CASSDSGATGELFF.

This clonotype was seen only once. A read error may be the cause here, since a much bigger clone is one base away. The chain joins TRBV29-1 to TRBJ2-6; D is perhaps TRBD1 or TRBD2 (5 bases each). Germline assignment: CDR1 SQVTM and CDR2 ANQGSEA. The CDR3 is 15 residues long. The CDR3, as DNA: TGCAGCGTTGAAGATCCGAGGGCTGGGGCCAACGCCCTGACTTTC. Protein product: CSVEDPRAGANALTF.

On this clonotype itself: A junction boundary mismatches the germline segment, possibly from a read error. The chain carries TRBV5-1 and TRBJ2-5, with a possible D match to TRBD1 (7 bases). The CDR3 is 14 amino acids. Germline V gene sequence: CDR1 SGHRS, CDR2 YFSETQ. CDR3 nucleotide sequence: TGCGCCAACAGCTTGCGGGACAGCCAAGAGACCCAGTACTTC. It specifies CANSLRDSQETQYF.